This paragraph reports one TCR beta chain. In the original analysis: Estimated nucleated cell counts came from reference gene primer amplification. Clones were sequenced by immunoSEQ multiplex PCR, and TCRdb holds only the in-frame ones, with some missing. From that table come the V and J calls and clone size; the DNA was used to work out D and trimming. The table lists tens of thousands of clones, around 90% of them singletons. These data are taken from a study of blood T cell repertoires in COVID-19. Study-wide background: Spain, Italy and the United States supplied samples that represented acute and convalescent COVID-19. In each case, the material was cDNA or gDNA derived from T cells, B-cell-depleted T cells, or PBMCs.

This clonotype was sampled from a woman older than 75 with acute or convalescent COVID-19. Sequenced: peripheral blood.

The CDR3 is CASSLGPGRETYEQYF. CDR3 DNA: TGCGCCAGCAGCTTGGGGCCAGGCAGGGAAACCTACGAGCAGTACTTC. This sequence joins TRBV5-1 and TRBJ2-7, with D possibly matching TRBD1 (5 bases). Trimming removed 0 bases at V and 2 bases at J, with 15 bases between. Germline V lookup: CDR1 SGHRS, CDR2 YFSETQ. The CDR3 sequence is 16 residues long. The full variable domain, rest sourced from reference TRBV5-1 and TRBJ2-7, is KAGVTQTPRYLIKTRGQQVTLSCSPISGHRSVSWYQQTPGQGLQFLFEYFSETQRNKGNFPGRFSGRQFSNSRSEMNVSTLELGDSALYLCASSLGPGRETYEQYFGPGTRLTVT.